This T cell receptor beta chain originates from a study of T cell repertoires in ileal Crohn's disease. Study results and limitations: High-frequency clones were more common in sorted CD8 than CD4 cells.

The protocol was immunoSEQ multiplex PCR, while the TCRdb copy is restricted to in-frame clones and leaves out a portion. The sample includes approximately 6,700 clones, 85% to 95% seen only once; the top ten take roughly 1.6%. The V gene's germline CDR1 is LGHNA and CDR2 YNFKEQ. The CDR3 totals 14 residues. J gave up 5 bases and V 4 bases, and 7 bases lay outside the gene matches. Points on this clone: Its matching antigen is unknown.

Sequencing input: ileal tissue. The chain employs TRBV4-2 and TRBJ1-1, with 7 bases identical to TRBD1. The source is an adult with Crohn's disease. The CDR3 nucleotides read TGTGCCAGCAGCCTGGAATCAGGGGGAACTGAAGCTTTCTTT. Residues: CASSLESGGTEAFF.